This T cell receptor (beta chain) is from a study of OX40 agonist ivuxolimab in advanced cancers. This clone came up once. Some clones are missing from TCRdb's copy, which holds only in-frame ones; the method was immunoSEQ multiplex PCR. The sample records over 70,000 clones, about nine tenths being singletons. Germline CDR1 and CDR2: LNHDA and SQIVND (reference sequence). Trimming stripped 9 bases from V and 6 bases from J, with 15 bases between. CDR3 length: 12 residues. Source: CD4+ or CD8+ T cells sorted from blood, taken in a trial of the OX40 agonist ivuxolimab. This chain joins TRBV19 and TRBJ2-7; weak D call: TRBD1 (6 bases). The receptor was derived from an adult with an advanced solid tumor such as melanoma, head and neck, liver or kidney cancer. This chain's CDR3 is CASRTDTGEQYF. CDR3 bases: TGTGCCAGCCGGACAGACACGGGCGAGCAGTACTTC.